Listed here is a single TCR beta chain. The antigen remains undetermined. cDNA serving as the sequencing template came from extracted, reverse transcribed RNA. Assay: immunoSEQ multiplex PCR; the TCRdb copy retains only in-frame clones and omits some. In the table there are about 130,000 clones, approximately 48% of which are singletons. V lost 0 bases, J lost 0 bases, and 8 bases stayed unmatched. The V gene's germline CDR1 is SGDLS and CDR2 YYNGEE. CDR3 length equals 17 residues. This record belongs to a study of CD8+ T cells in alopecia areata. On the study more broadly: Treated individuals took tofacitinib by mouth, 5 to 10 mg twice daily. Study results and caveats: Clonality in lesional scalp, especially alopecia totalis/universalis, exceeded that of normal scalp.

The sequencing here drew on CD8+ T cells sorted from blood, taken at week 0. This TCR was sampled from a human donor with alopecia areata. J is TRBJ1-2 and V is TRBV9; 7 nucleotides align to TRBD1. The CDR3 region is CASSVDGTAGANYGYTF. DNA of the CDR3: TGTGCCAGCAGCGTAGACGGGACAGCGGGGGCTAACTATGGCTACACCTTC. Complete variable domain (other parts from reference TRBV9 and TRBJ1-2): DSGVTQTPKHLITATGQRVTLRCSPRSGDLSVYWYQQSLDQGLQFLIQYYNGEERAKGNILERFSAQQFPDLHSELNLSSLELGDSALYFCASSVDGTAGANYGYTFGSGTRLTVV.